The next 27 T cell receptor beta chains were all read from a single sample in a study of blood T cell repertoires in COVID-19. The repertoire was sequenced with immunoSEQ multiplex PCR; TCRdb's copy has only in-frame clones and lacks some. The data contain hundreds of thousands of clones, around 85% of them seen just once; the ten biggest clones take up 9.1%. Sequencing was carried out using PBMCs or T cells enriched from blood (not recorded which). These receptors were obtained from a woman aged 50 to 60 with acute COVID-19.

The chain employs TRBV13 and TRBJ1-1, with D hard to call. Germline CDR1 PRHDT, CDR2 FYEKMQ (reference sequence). The CDR3 covers 16 residues. With 0 bases removed from V and 1 base from J, the gap between germline ends came to 12 bases. The CDR3 reads CASSLGWGGKNTEAFF. CDR3 bases: TGTGCCAGCAGCTTAGGGTGGGGAGGGAAGAACACTGAAGCTTTCTTT.

The DNA of the CDR3 is TGTGCCAGTAGTAATATCGCAGATACGCAGTATTTT. Translating gives CASSNIADTQYF. The chain joins TRBV19 to TRBJ2-3; D is unresolved. Trimming took 4 bases from V and 4 from J, leaving 6 bases between them. Germline V lookup: CDR1 LNHDA, CDR2 SQIVND (reference sequence). This CDR3 region has 12 residues.

The chain uses TRBV30 and TRBJ2-3; no clear D gene. The ends were cut back, 0 bases at V and 8 bases at J, with 15 bases in the middle. The CDR3 sequence is 14 residues long. CDR1 is GTSNPN and CDR2 is SVGIG in the germline V gene (reference sequence). In nucleotides, the CDR3 is TGTGCCTGGAGTGTTTCCACCCTTCGTAGTACGCAGTATTTT. This gives the protein CAWSVSTLRSTQYF.

The CDR3 DNA reads as TGTGCCAGCAGTTTCCTAGCGGGGGCTGAGCAGTTCTTC. This encodes CASSFLAGAEQFF. This chain links TRBV12-3 or TRBV12-4 with TRBJ2-1, with TRBD2 identical over 10 bases. The CDR3 has 13 amino acids. Trimming removed 3 bases from V and 9 bases from J; junction bases left unmatched: 2.

This chain uses TRBV7-2 with TRBJ1-4; D is unresolved. CDR1 is SGHTA, CDR2 FQGNSA, per germline. The V end was cut by 5 bases, the J end by 8 bases, with 18 bases between. The CDR3 consists of 15 residues. In nucleotides, the CDR3 is TGTGCCAGCAGCCGGGAGGGAGGGCCGAGCGAAAAACTGTTTTTT. Amino acid sequence: CASSREGGPSEKLFF. Looking up the rest from reference TRBV7-2 and TRBJ1-4 gives the full variable domain: GAGVSQSPSNKVTEKGKDVELRCDPISGHTALYWYRQSLGQGLEFLIYFQGNSAPDKSGLPSDRFSAERTGGSVSTLTIQRTQQEDSAVYLCASSREGGPSEKLFFGSGTQLSVL.

The rearrangement links TRBV28 to TRBJ2-3; D might be TRBD2 (6 bases). The V gene lost 7 bases and the J gene lost 1 base, with 12 bases spanning the gap. The CDR3 is made up of 14 amino acids. Germline CDR1 reads MDHEN; CDR2 reads SYDVKM. The CDR3 sequence: CASIGGDGTDTQYF. The CDR3 nucleotides read TGTGCCAGCATAGGCGGGGATGGCACAGATACGCAGTATTTT.

V is TRBV7-9 and J is TRBJ1-3; TRBD1 might be the D (6 bases). Germline CDR1 and CDR2: SEHNR and FQNEAQ (reference sequence). The CDR3 has 15 amino acids. Trimming stripped 6 bases from V and 0 bases from J, with 12 bases between. CDR3 protein: CASRRQESSGNTIYF. The CDR3 DNA is TGTGCCAGCAGGAGACAGGAAAGCTCTGGAAACACCATATATTTT.

The chain joins TRBV6-1 to TRBJ1-4; 8 nucleotides match TRBD1. V shed 3 bases and J 8 bases; nucleotides not matched to a gene: 5. This CDR3 has 14 amino acids. Germline values: CDR1 MNHNS, CDR2 SASEGT. The CDR3 DNA is TGTGCCAGCAGTGAGGACAGGGTAAAAGAAAAACTGTTTTTT. This gives the protein CASSEDRVKEKLFF.

The chain is built from TRBV7-8 and TRBJ2-6; D ambiguous. Trimming took off 5 bases at V and 0 bases at J, with 8 bases between the two ends. Germline V lookup: CDR1 SGHVS, CDR2 FQNEAQ. There are 15 residues in the CDR3. This CDR3 is CASSATSSGANVLTF. The CDR3 DNA sequence: TGTGCCAGCAGCGCCACATCCTCTGGGGCCAACGTCCTGACTTTC.

The chain uses TRBV11-2 and TRBJ1-1, with D uncertain. V shed 6 bases and J shed 1 base, with 9 bases lying between them. There are 13 residues in the CDR3. Germline lookup yields CDR1 SGHAT and CDR2 FQNNGV. This CDR3 is CASRTQQNTEAFF. As DNA, the CDR3 is TGTGCCAGCAGAACACAGCAGAACACTGAAGCTTTCTTT.

The genes are TRBV29-1 and TRBJ2-3, with D perhaps matching TRBD1 (5 bases). CDR3 length equals 14 residues. Deletions cut 1 base from V and 2 bases from J, with 10 bases between. Germline V CDR1 and CDR2: SQVTM, ANQGSEA. This chain's CDR3 is CSVEGRASTDTQYF. Written as DNA, the CDR3 is TGCAGCGTTGAAGGCAGGGCATCCACAGATACGCAGTATTTT.

Ten or more counts support this clone. The chain employs TRBV2 and TRBJ2-7; TRBD2 matches 7 bases. Germline V CDR1 and CDR2: SNHLY, FYNNEI. The CDR3 spans 16 residues. V shed 6 bases and J 0 bases; nucleotides not matched to a gene: 11. This chain's CDR3 is CASRAARSGASYEQYF. Here the CDR3 DNA reads TGTGCCAGCAGGGCCGCCCGCAGCGGGGCCTCCTACGAGCAGTACTTC.

J is TRBJ1-1 and V is TRBV7-2; TRBD1 agrees at 9 bases. The CDR3 is 15 amino acids. CDR1 is SGHTA, CDR2 FQGNSA, per germline. The V segment lost 0 bases and the J segment 4 bases; nucleotides outside the gene matches: 3. Written as DNA, the CDR3 is TGTGCCAGCAGCTTAGCACAGGGGGCGACCACTGAAGCTTTCTTT. It yields the protein CASSLAQGATTEAFF. Full variable domain (missing parts from reference TRBV7-2 and TRBJ1-1): GAGVSQSPSNKVTEKGKDVELRCDPISGHTALYWYRQSLGQGLEFLIYFQGNSAPDKSGLPSDRFSAERTGGSVSTLTIQRTQQEDSAVYLCASSLAQGATTEAFFGQGTRLTVV.

The V and J genes are TRBV19 and TRBJ2-7, with D maybe TRBD2 (7 bases). Germline CDR1 is LNHDA and CDR2 is SQIVND (reference sequence). The CDR3 extends over 14 amino acids. Trimming removed 9 bases at V and 2 bases at J, with 17 bases between. The CDR3 nucleotides are TGTGCCAGCAGTGACCGGGGGGCAGCCTACGAGCAGTACTTC. Its translation is CASSDRGAAYEQYF.

V gene TRBV7-9 combines with J gene TRBJ2-5; TRBD1 agrees at 8 bases. Germline assignment: CDR1 SEHNR and CDR2 FQNEAQ (reference sequence). The CDR3 is 15 residues long. The V gene end was trimmed by 5 bases and the J gene end by 4 bases; junction bases not matched to a gene: 9. CDR3 in amino acids: CASSTTTGAGETQYF. The CDR3 DNA sequence: TGTGCCAGCAGCACCACGACAGGGGCGGGAGAGACCCAGTACTTC.

V gene TRBV18 combines with J gene TRBJ1-1; 8 nucleotides match TRBD1. This CDR3 contains 17 residues. Unmatched junction bases numbered 13, after V lost 3 bases and J lost 4 bases. Looked up from germline, CDR1 is KGHSH and CDR2 is LQKENI. The CDR3 spells CASSPGQARGMGTEAFF. The CDR3 DNA reads TGTGCCAGCTCACCGGGACAGGCAAGAGGAATGGGCACTGAAGCTTTCTTT.

The chain recombines TRBV11-3 with TRBJ2-2; D is possibly TRBD1 (6 bases). The CDR3 is 15 amino acids. V was trimmed by 7 bases and J by 0 bases, leaving 12 bases between them. Germline lookup yields CDR1 SGHNT and CDR2 YENEEA. CDR3: CASTLDSSNTGELFF. The CDR3 coding sequence is TGTGCCAGCACCCTGGACAGCTCGAACACCGGGGAGCTGTTTTTT.

The CDR3 DNA sequence: TGCAGCGTCGCGGACAGGCCGGGAACGCAGTATTTT. This encodes CSVADRPGTQYF. The genes are TRBV29-1 and TRBJ2-3; TRBD1 matches 7 bases. Germline V lookup: CDR1 SQVTM, CDR2 ANQGSEA. The CDR3 runs 12 residues. V dropped 6 bases and J dropped 9; count of bases not matched to a gene: 9.

Here the CDR3 DNA reads TGTGCCAGCAGGATCCGAGGTATAATGAACACTGAAGCTTTCTTT. This encodes CASRIRGIMNTEAFF. V and J are TRBV11-3 and TRBJ1-1; D is unclear. The CDR3 covers 15 residues. CDR1 and CDR2 from the germline V gene are SGHNT and YENEEA. V lost 6 bases to trimming and J lost 0 bases, with 14 bases between them. The entire variable domain, with the rest obtained from reference TRBV11-3 and TRBJ1-1, is as follows: EAGVVQSPRYKIIEKKQPVAFWCNPISGHNTLYWYLQNLGQGPELLIRYENEEAVDDSQLPKDRFSAERLKGVDSTLKIQPAELGDSAVYLCASRIRGIMNTEAFFGQGTRLTVV.

This clone was seen only a few times. The rearrangement joins TRBV5-4 to TRBJ2-5; 11 positions match TRBD1. The V gene end was trimmed by 4 bases and the J gene end by 2 bases; junction bases not matched to a gene: 1. The CDR3 loop spans 14 amino acids. CDR1 is SGHNT and CDR2 is YYREEE in the germline V gene (reference sequence). CDR3 DNA: TGTGCCAGCAGCGGGACAGGGGGACAAGAGACCCAGTACTTC. Translating it yields CASSGTGGQETQYF.

The chain uses TRBV12-3 or TRBV12-4 and TRBJ2-5, with TRBD1 as a possible D gene (5 bases). Trimming shortened V by 5 bases and J by 6 bases, and 13 bases separated the two germline ends. This CDR3 comprises 13 residues. As DNA, the CDR3 is TGTGCCAGCAGTCCCTCTCAGGGCCAGACCCAGTACTTC. Its translation: CASSPSQGQTQYF.

V is TRBV7-2 and J is TRBJ1-5, with no clear D. The CDR3 has 14 amino acids. In germline, CDR1 is SGHTA, CDR2 FQGNSA. V was cut by 5 bases and J by 2 bases, with 10 bases left in between. CDR3 sequence: CASSADSGNQPQHF. Written as DNA, the CDR3 is TGTGCCAGCAGCGCCGATAGCGGCAATCAGCCCCAGCATTTT.

V is TRBV30 and J is TRBJ1-2; 7 nucleotides match TRBD1. The CDR3 loop spans 13 amino acids. Germline lookup yields CDR1 GTSNPN and CDR2 SVGIG (reference sequence). V lost 4 bases and J lost 7; bases outside the gene matches: 9. This CDR3 reads CAWNRDSQGGYTF. The CDR3 DNA follows: TGTGCCTGGAACAGGGACAGCCAGGGTGGCTACACCTTC.

This clone was seen once. The CDR3 bases are TGTGCCAGCAGCCAAGGACATACCTTGTCACCCCTCCACTTT. Residues: CASSQGHTLSPLHF. J is TRBJ1-6 and V is TRBV3-1 (or the pseudogene TRBV3-2); D uncertain. CDR3 length: 14 amino acids. CDR1 and CDR2 from the germline V gene are LGHDT and YNNKEL (reference sequence). Deletions cut 1 base from V and 10 bases from J, with 11 bases between.

Here the CDR3 DNA reads TGTGCCAGCTCACCCTTGGCTTTAGGACAGGGAGACACTGAAGCTTTCTTT. Translation: CASSPLALGQGDTEAFF. The chain joins TRBV18 to TRBJ1-1; 8 bases map to TRBD1. Trimming cost V 3 bases and J 3 bases; bases outside gene matches: 12. Germline CDR1 reads KGHSH; CDR2 reads LQKENI. This CDR3 has 17 amino acids.

The chain employs TRBV27 and TRBJ1-2; D not resolved. V was shortened by 6 bases and J by 2 bases, with 16 bases between the two germline ends. The CDR3 loop spans 15 amino acids. Germline V CDR1 and CDR2: MNHEY, SMNVEV (reference sequence). CDR3: CASRRTEKLNYGYTF. CDR3 bases: TGTGCCAGCAGGCGAACAGAAAAGCTAAACTATGGCTACACCTTC.

This clone occurred a few times. The rearrangement uses TRBV29-1 and TRBJ2-1, with a possible D match to TRBD2 (5 bases). This CDR3 is built from 15 residues. Germline CDR1 reads SQVTM; CDR2 reads ANQGSEA. V was trimmed by 7 bases and J by 9 bases, leaving 25 bases between them. CDR3 bases: TGCAGCGGTGGTAATGGCAGGATAGTTGCGGGTGAGCAGTTCTTC. It encodes CSGGNGRIVAGEQFF.